This note documents a single T cell receptor beta chain sequence. What it recognizes is unknown. Profiling relied on immunoSEQ multiplex PCR, and the TCRdb table lists in-frame clones only, not all of them. This sample has roughly 450,000 clones, with 79% found just once. Every donor, a Caucasian adult, lived in Nashville, Tennessee. Genomic DNA, for the unsorted samples, came from tens of millions of PBMCs. This sample was included in a study of shared clonotypes between healthy human individuals. Study as a whole: A couple of women and a few men aged 18 to 49 served as donors.

Trimming pared 6 bases from V and 6 bases from J, leaving 12 bases between. CDR3 length: 13 amino acids. Germline V gene data show CDR1 as WSHSY and CDR2 as SAAADI. Points from the study as a whole: The genetic and exposure-history diversity represented was limited by few donors.

V gene TRBV10-2 combines with J gene TRBJ2-1; TRBD2 might be the D (6 bases). The source material was PBMCs. This receptor was obtained from a woman aged 40-49 years in good health. Some clones in this sample may be carry-over from other donors' samples. CDR3 nucleotide sequence: TGCGCCAGCAGCAGCGGGCGAGGCAATGAGCAGTTCTTC. It yields the protein CASSSGRGNEQFF.